This T cell receptor (beta chain) is drawn from a study of blood T cell repertoires in COVID-19. Study as a whole: COVID-19 samples, acute and convalescent, were from the United States, Italy and Spain. T cells, B-cell-depleted T cells, or PBMCs provided the cDNA or gDNA that served as material.

Per germline, CDR1 SGHKS and CDR2 YYEKEE (reference sequence). V lost 1 base to trimming and J lost 0 bases, with 8 bases between them. The CDR3 sequence is 15 residues long. In the original workflow: Estimation of nucleated cell counts relied on the amplification of reference gene primers. Libraries were prepared by immunoSEQ multiplex PCR; TCRdb keeps only in-frame clonotypes and omits some of them. V and J calls and clone size are those listed in that table; D and trimming were worked out from the DNA. The sample includes fewer than 85,000 clones, approximately 80% seen only once; the top ten take over 15%. This clone was picked up one time.

The chain couples TRBV5-5 to TRBJ1-3; D gene uncertain. The clonotype originates from a woman aged 55 to 70 with acute or convalescent COVID-19. Sequenced input: peripheral blood. The CDR3 here is CASSLTVSSGNTIYF. In DNA, the CDR3 is TGTGCCAGCAGCTTGACAGTGAGCTCTGGAAACACCATATATTTT.